This T cell receptor (beta chain) appears in the sequencing data of a study of T cells in localized non-small cell lung cancer. Study observations and caveats: In uninvolved adjacent lung, T cell clonality reached its highest value, exceeding tumor. Overall survival was longer when the density of T cells in the blood was higher. Turning up in adjacent lung were a median around 50 of the top 100 tumor clones. Sequencing, confined to only one tumor region, leaves heterogeneity possible.

Here immunoSEQ multiplex PCR was the method, and the copy in TCRdb shows in-frame clones only, minus some. This sample has around 90,000 clones; 80% occur once, and the top ten carry 15% to 20%. CDR1 and CDR2 from the germline V gene are LNHDA and SQIVND (reference sequence). V trimming: 4 bases; J trimming: 7 bases; junction bases outside the gene matches: 12. The CDR3 spans 15 residues. To note about this clone: Its antigen is unidentified.

The sequenced sample was PBMCs, obtained before any cancer treatment. This TCR derives from a man aged 40 to 70 with stage II squamous cell lung carcinoma. The rearrangement links TRBV19 to TRBJ1-1; the match to TRBD1 covers 7 bases. CDR3 region: CASSTWDSGTYEAFF. For the CDR3, the DNA is TGTGCCAGTAGTACCTGGGACAGTGGGACCTATGAAGCTTTCTTT.